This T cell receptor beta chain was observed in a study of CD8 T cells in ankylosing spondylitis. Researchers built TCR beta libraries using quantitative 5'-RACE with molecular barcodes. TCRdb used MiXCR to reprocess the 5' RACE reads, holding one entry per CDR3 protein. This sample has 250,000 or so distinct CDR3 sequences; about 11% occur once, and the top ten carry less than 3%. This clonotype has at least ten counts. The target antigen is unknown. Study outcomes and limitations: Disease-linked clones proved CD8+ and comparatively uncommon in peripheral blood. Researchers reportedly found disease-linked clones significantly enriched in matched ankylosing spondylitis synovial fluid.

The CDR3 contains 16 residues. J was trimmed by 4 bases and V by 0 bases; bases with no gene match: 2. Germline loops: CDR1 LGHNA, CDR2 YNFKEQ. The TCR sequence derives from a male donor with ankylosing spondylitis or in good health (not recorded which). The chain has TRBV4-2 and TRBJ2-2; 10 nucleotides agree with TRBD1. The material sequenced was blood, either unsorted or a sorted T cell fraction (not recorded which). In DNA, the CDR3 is TGTGCCAGCAGCCAAGAGACAGGGGGCTTCACCGGGGAGCTGTTTTTT. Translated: CASSQETGGFTGELFF.